The 15 T cell receptor beta chains below all came from one sample that was sequenced in a study of vaccination and CD4 T cells after COVID-19. TCRdb reanalysed the PCR reads using MiXCR and keeps one entry per CDR3 protein. The table includes 15,000 to 20,000 distinct CDR3 sequences, around three fifths detected once. Sequencing was performed on CD4+ T cells from blood, taken after SARS-CoV-2 vaccination. The receptors were gathered from a human donor who had recovered from COVID-19.

Worth noting for this clonotype: The junction and the germline gene differ at one end; a read error may be behind it. The V and J genes are TRBV6-1 and TRBJ2-1; D unclear. Germline V gives CDR1 MNHNS, CDR2 SASEGT. The CDR3 is 13 residues long. The CDR3 protein is CASSHDFDKEQFF. The CDR3 bases are TGTGCCAGCAGTCATGACTTTGACAAGGAGCAGTTCTTC.

The chain combines TRBV19 with TRBJ2-1; TRBD2 is a possible D gene (6 bases). The CDR3 loop spans 17 amino acids. V lost 1 base, J lost 7 bases, and 20 bases lay in between. CDR1 LNHDA and CDR2 SQIVND come from the germline V gene (reference sequence). The CDR3 DNA sequence: TGTGCCAGTAGTATAGTTATGGGAGGAGGTCCCAAAAATGAGCAGTTCTTC. Its protein product is CASSIVMGGGPKNEQFF. The whole variable domain, filled in from reference TRBV19 and TRBJ2-1, reads DGGITQSPKYLFRKEGQNVTLSCEQNLNHDAMYWYRQDPGQGLRLIYYSQIVNDFQKGDIAEGYSVSREKKESFPLTVTSAQKNPTAFYLCASSIVMGGGPKNEQFFGPGTRLTVL.

The CDR3 spells CASSFRLAGFNEQFF. The CDR3 DNA reads TGTGCCAGCAGTTTTCGGCTAGCGGGCTTCAATGAGCAGTTCTTC. This rearrangement joins TRBV27 to TRBJ2-1, with TRBD2 matching 8 bases. Germline V CDR1 and CDR2: MNHEY, SMNVEV (reference sequence). The V segment lost 3 bases and the J segment 6 bases; nucleotides outside the gene matches: 7. CDR3 length: 15 residues.

With respect to this clonotype: At one end the junction does not follow the germline gene, possibly because of a read error. This sequence joins TRBV20-1 and TRBJ1-1; D may be TRBD1 (5 bases). The CDR3 has 14 residues. Germline CDR1 DFQATT, CDR2 SNEGSKA (reference sequence). CDR3 nucleotides: TGCAGTGCAAGAGGGAGGACGGGACTCTCTGAAGCTTTCTTT. Protein: CSARGRTGLSEAFF.

J is TRBJ2-1 and V is TRBV18, with D possibly TRBD1 on 6 matching bases. This CDR3 contains 14 residues. V shed 3 bases and J shed 4 bases, with 10 bases lying between them. Germline V CDR1 and CDR2: KGHSH, LQKENI. CDR3 in amino acids: CASSPQGPYNEQFF. As DNA, the CDR3 is TGTGCCAGCTCACCTCAGGGGCCGTACAATGAGCAGTTCTTC.

This chain links TRBV20-1 with TRBJ1-2; D is unresolved. The V and J ends lost 1 base and 4 bases respectively, with 13 bases between them. This CDR3 region has 14 residues. Per the germline V gene, CDR1 is DFQATT and CDR2 is SNEGSKA (reference sequence). CDR3 amino acids: CSARGTLKSYGYTF. CDR3 nucleotide sequence: TGCAGTGCTAGAGGAACACTTAAAAGCTATGGCTACACCTTC.

The V and J genes are TRBV5-8 and TRBJ2-5; 7 bases align to TRBD1. The CDR3 has 13 amino acids. Germline trimming cut 0 bases from V and 4 bases from J; bases unmatched to any gene: 0. CDR1 and CDR2 (germline): SGHTS, YDEGEE. The CDR3 DNA reads TGTGCCAGCAGCTTGGACAGGGGAGAGACCCAGTACTTC. Its protein product is CASSLDRGETQYF.

The chain has TRBV24-1 and TRBJ2-5, with D possibly being TRBD1 (5 bases). V lost 3 bases and J lost 5, with 9 bases in between. Germline V gives CDR1 KGHDR, CDR2 SFDVKD. The CDR3 totals 13 residues. The CDR3 protein is CATSDGARETQYF. As DNA, the CDR3 is TGTGCCACCAGTGATGGGGCCCGGGAGACCCAGTACTTC.

The CDR3 is CASSAGPGTGTEKLFF. The CDR3 region has the DNA TGTGCCAGCAGCGCAGGCCCAGGGACAGGAACTGAAAAACTGTTTTTT. The rearrangement links TRBV7-8 to TRBJ1-4; 8 bases align to TRBD1. This CDR3 contains 16 residues. The V gene end was trimmed by 5 bases and the J gene end by 7 bases; junction bases not matched to a gene: 12. Germline CDR1 SGHVS, CDR2 FQNEAQ.

This clonotype is a singleton in its sample. This sequence joins TRBV5-5 and TRBJ1-4; D is possibly TRBD1 (5 bases). This CDR3 region has 14 residues. CDR1 and CDR2 from the germline V gene are SGHKS and YYEKEE (reference sequence). Trimming pared 2 bases from V and 4 bases from J, leaving 9 bases between. CDR3 in DNA: TGTGCCAGCAGCTTCAGGGTGGGTAATGAAAAACTGTTTTTT. Its translation: CASSFRVGNEKLFF.

The chain is built from TRBV6-2 or TRBV6-3 and TRBJ2-3; TRBD2 matches at 12 bases. CDR3 size: 15 residues. CDR1 is MNHEY and CDR2 is SVGEGT in the germline V gene. J lost 7 bases, V lost 6 bases, and 8 bases had no gene match. CDR3 sequence (DNA): TGTGCCAGCAGCCTCGGACTAGCGGGAAGAAATACGCAGTATTTT. Its translation is CASSLGLAGRNTQYF.

The table lists this clonotype with a few counts. This rearrangement joins TRBV6-2 or TRBV6-3 to TRBJ2-3; 7 nucleotides agree with TRBD1. Unmatched junction bases numbered 8, after V lost 6 bases and J lost 2 bases. Looked up from germline, CDR1 is MNHEY and CDR2 is SVGEGT. The CDR3 is 15 residues long. CDR3 nucleotides: TGTGCCAGCAGCAAACAGGGGCTGTACACAGATACGCAGTATTTT. Encoded protein: CASSKQGLYTDTQYF.

The chain joins TRBV6-5 to TRBJ2-7; D remains unclear. CDR3 length: 13 residues. Germline CDR1 reads MNHEY; CDR2 reads SVGAGI. Trimming removed 4 bases from V and 0 bases from J, with 7 bases in between. CDR3 amino acids: CASSSPSSYEQYF. The CDR3 nucleotides read TGTGCCAGCAGTTCTCCGAGCTCCTACGAGCAGTACTTC.

J is TRBJ2-1 and V is TRBV20-1, with TRBD2 identical over 12 bases. J lost 8 bases, V lost 3 bases, and 5 bases had no gene match. CDR3 size: 14 residues. From germline, CDR1 is DFQATT and CDR2 SNEGSKA (reference sequence). The CDR3 reads CSASLAGGPDEQFF. CDR3 coding DNA: TGCAGTGCTAGTCTAGCGGGAGGGCCGGATGAGCAGTTCTTC.

The chain links TRBV25-1 to TRBJ2-3; D uncertain. The germline V gene encodes CDR1 MGHDK and CDR2 SYGVNS. This CDR3 comprises 11 residues. V lost 2 bases and J lost 6, with 3 bases in between. The CDR3 DNA reads as TGTGCCAGCAGTGAAACGGATACGCAGTATTTT. It codes for CASSETDTQYF.